The 23 T cell receptor beta chains reported below all come from one sample, sequenced in a study of early T cells in non-severe SARS-CoV-2 infection. Using its own MiXCR run on the 5' RACE reads, TCRdb lists one record per CDR3 protein. The table shows 25,000 to 35,000 distinct CDR3 sequences, with 3% to 4% occurring only once. Specimen: whole blood. The receptors shown here come from an adult who was a healthcare worker with PCR-confirmed SARS-CoV-2 infection or an uninfected control (not recorded which).

The gene calls are TRBV6-6 and TRBJ2-3; TRBD1 or TRBD2 may be the D gene (5 bases each). The CDR3 totals 16 residues. Germline lookup yields CDR1 MNHNY and CDR2 SVGAGI (reference sequence). Trimming pared 5 bases from V and 2 bases from J, leaving 17 bases between. The CDR3 nucleotides are TGTGCCAGCAGTGAGTTGGGACGGCGTCTCACAGATACGCAGTATTTT. It encodes CASSELGRRLTDTQYF.

This clonotype was counted many times. CDR3 sequence (DNA): TGCAGTGCTAGAGATCTCACAAGTCCGAGAGAGACCCAGTACTTC. It codes for CSARDLTSPRETQYF. The chain employs TRBV20-1 and TRBJ2-5; D unresolved. Germline loops: CDR1 DFQATT, CDR2 SNEGSKA (reference sequence). The germline V and J ends were trimmed by 0 bases and 4 bases, with 15 bases remaining between them. The CDR3 extends over 15 amino acids.

This clonotype occurred a few times. The chain combines TRBV6-4 with TRBJ1-6; D unclear. The V end was cut by 6 bases, the J end by 10 bases, with 16 bases between. Looked up from germline, CDR1 is MRHNA and CDR2 is SNTAGT. This CDR3 region has 14 residues. The CDR3 DNA is TGTGCCAGCAGCCGGGGAGGGTCGCGGTCACCCCTCCACTTT. Amino acids: CASSRGGSRSPLHF.

Comment on this clonotype: A much more abundant neighbour one base away suggests this may be a read error. This chain links TRBV12-3 or TRBV12-4 with TRBJ1-1, with D unresolved. CDR3 length equals 11 residues. CDR3 region: CGSSFPGEAFF. Written as DNA, the CDR3 is TGTGGCAGCAGTTTTCCGGGTGAAGCTTTCTTT.

This clonotype appeared many times. The genes are TRBV10-3 and TRBJ1-1; weak D call: TRBD1 (5 bases). Trimming left V 0 bases short and J 11 bases short, with 10 bases between. Per the germline V gene, CDR1 is ENHRY and CDR2 is SYGVKD. This CDR3 has 12 amino acids. This CDR3 is CAISESGVAAFF. CDR3 in DNA: TGTGCCATCAGTGAGTCAGGGGTAGCGGCTTTCTTT.

The chain links TRBV7-6 to TRBJ2-6; D gene ambiguous. The CDR3 has 15 residues. V was shortened by 8 bases and J by 2 bases, with 13 bases between the two germline ends. From germline, CDR1 is SGHVS and CDR2 FNYEAQ. In DNA, the CDR3 is TGTGCCAGCCATATCCAATGGGCTGGGGCCAACGTCCTGACTTTC. This sequence encodes CASHIQWAGANVLTF.

The sample holds many counts of this clonotype. This chain uses TRBV7-9 with TRBJ2-2; D is undetermined. Germline assignment: CDR1 SEHNR and CDR2 FQNEAQ (reference sequence). The V and J ends lost 8 bases and 4 bases respectively, with 11 bases between them. The CDR3 contains 13 residues. CDR3 sequence reads: CASYEKTTGELFF. The CDR3, as DNA: TGTGCCAGCTACGAGAAAACCACCGGGGAGCTGTTTTTT.

The sample holds many counts of this clonotype. V and J are TRBV7-2 and TRBJ2-3, with unresolved D. CDR3 size: 16 residues. Per germline, CDR1 SGHTA and CDR2 FQGNSA. Trimming left V 5 bases short and J 1 base short, with 16 bases between. The CDR3 DNA reads TGTGCCAGCAGCCCGCGCCCAAGCGTAGGCACAGATACGCAGTATTTT. Protein: CASSPRPSVGTDTQYF.

This clonotype was observed a few times. The genes are TRBV11-3 and TRBJ2-5; 9 bases match TRBD1. CDR1 SGHNT and CDR2 YENEEA come from the germline V gene. Trimming took 5 bases from V and 2 from J; bases not matched to a gene: 6. The CDR3 covers 15 residues. In nucleotides, the CDR3 is TGTGCCAGCAGCCCCCGGACAGGGGAACAAGAGACCCAGTACTTC. The encoded protein is CASSPRTGEQETQYF.

This sequence joins TRBV11-2 and TRBJ2-3; maybe TRBD2 (7 bases). Trimming pared 5 bases from V and 6 bases from J, leaving 21 bases between. Germline CDR1 SGHAT, CDR2 FQNNGV. The CDR3 has 16 amino acids. The CDR3 spells CASSVNFGGPGDTQYF. CDR3 coding DNA: TGTGCCAGCAGCGTGAATTTCGGGGGGCCTGGGGATACGCAGTATTTT. The full variable domain, with the rest looked up from reference TRBV11-2 and TRBJ2-3, is EAGVAQSPRYKIIEKRQSVAFWCNPISGHATLYWYQQILGQGPKLLIQFQNNGVVDDSQLPKDRFSAERLKGVDSTLKIQPAKLEDSAVYLCASSVNFGGPGDTQYFGPGTRLTVL.

This clonotype was seen at least ten times. The V gene is TRBV6-6, the J gene TRBJ2-6, with 8 nucleotides matching TRBD2. CDR3 length: 15 residues. The germline V gene has CDR1 MNHNY and CDR2 SVGAGI (reference sequence). The junction had 1 base not matched to a gene; V was cut back by 4 bases and J by 2 bases. In DNA form, the CDR3 reads TGTGCCAGCAGTTGGCGGGGGGCTGGGGCCAACGTCCTGACTTTC. Amino acids: CASSWRGAGANVLTF.

The sample holds many counts of this clonotype. The chain couples TRBV29-1 to TRBJ2-1, with TRBD2 as a possible D gene (6 bases). V lost 4 bases, J lost 9 bases, and 16 bases lay in between. Germline V gene data show CDR1 as SQVTM and CDR2 as ANQGSEA. The CDR3 is made up of 13 amino acids. CDR3 sequence reads: CSVASMEGVEQFF. The CDR3 DNA reads as TGCAGCGTTGCCTCAATGGAGGGTGTTGAGCAGTTCTTC.

The rearrangement links TRBV5-1 to TRBJ1-1; D remains ambiguous. The CDR3 totals 12 residues. CDR1 is SGHRS and CDR2 is YFSETQ in the germline V gene. Trimming left V 7 bases short and J 4 bases short, with 11 bases between. In DNA form, the CDR3 reads TGCGCCAGCTCTACAATGGGCACTGAAGCTTTCTTT. Protein: CASSTMGTEAFF.

There are many counts of this clonotype. The V call is TRBV7-4, the J call TRBJ1-1; unclear D gene. Germline CDR1 is SGHVT and CDR2 is SQSDAQ. Trimming took 2 bases from V and 3 from J, leaving 13 bases between them. CDR3 length: 15 amino acids. The CDR3 sequence is CASSLTGPGDTEAFF. As DNA, the CDR3 is TGTGCCAGCAGCTTAACCGGGCCCGGGGACACTGAAGCTTTCTTT.

The chain combines TRBV6-5 with TRBJ1-4; possible D gene TRBD1, 5 bases. Trimming removed 5 bases from V and 0 bases from J, with 7 bases in between. Germline loops: CDR1 MNHEY, CDR2 SVGAGI. The CDR3 runs to 14 residues. CDR3 nucleotides: TGTGCCAGCAGTCGGGGGACAACTAATGAAAAACTGTTTTTT. It yields the protein CASSRGTTNEKLFF.

This clonotype was recorded at least ten times. The chain employs TRBV6-6 and TRBJ1-3; D is ambiguous. Trimming left V 4 bases short and J 0 bases short, with 19 bases between. There are 18 residues in the CDR3. The germline V gene has CDR1 MNHNY and CDR2 SVGAGI (reference sequence). The CDR3 DNA follows: TGTGCCAGCAGTTTTTCTCCGGACCCGAACATCTCTGGAAACACCATATATTTT. Amino acids: CASSFSPDPNISGNTIYF.

This clonotype was counted ten times or more. V gene TRBV11-2 combines with J gene TRBJ2-1; weak D call: TRBD2 (6 bases). CDR3 length: 13 amino acids. With 4 bases removed from V and 7 bases from J, the gap between germline ends came to 11 bases. The germline CDR1 and CDR2 sequences are SGHAT and FQNNGV. CDR3: CASSWTEGNEQFF. CDR3 bases: TGTGCCAGCAGCTGGACGGAGGGGAATGAGCAGTTCTTC.

This clonotype was recorded many times. The V gene is TRBV30, the J gene TRBJ2-2; D is uncertain. Germline V gives CDR1 GTSNPN, CDR2 SVGIG (reference sequence). V was pared by 2 bases and J by 0 bases, with 7 bases between. This CDR3 comprises 14 residues. Here the CDR3 reads CAWSKGTNTGELFF. CDR3 DNA: TGTGCCTGGAGTAAGGGAACGAACACCGGGGAGCTGTTTTTT.

This clonotype was detected many times. V gene TRBV30 combines with J gene TRBJ2-5; D remains ambiguous. The CDR3 contains 12 residues. V lost 0 bases and J 2 bases, leaving 4 bases between the germline ends. Germline CDR1 is GTSNPN and CDR2 is SVGIG (reference sequence). This CDR3 is CAWSVRQETQYF. CDR3 nucleotide sequence: TGTGCCTGGAGTGTCCGTCAAGAGACCCAGTACTTC.

This clonotype has ten or more counts. V usage is TRBV5-8 and J usage is TRBJ1-5; 7 nucleotides line up with TRBD1. After removal of 4 bases from V and 4 bases from J, the junction contained 5 bases not matched to a gene. In germline, CDR1 is SGHTS, CDR2 YDEGEE. CDR3 size: 14 residues. The CDR3 loop is CASSADRDNQPQHF. CDR3 nucleotide sequence: TGTGCCAGCAGCGCAGACAGGGATAATCAGCCCCAGCATTTT.

This clonotype was seen at least ten times. The genes are TRBV10-3 and TRBJ2-7; 7 bases align to TRBD2. Germline lookup yields CDR1 ENHRY and CDR2 SYGVKD. This CDR3 has 12 residues. The junction had 6 bases not matched to a gene; V was cut back by 6 bases and J by 7 bases. CDR3 region: CAISGTTYEQYF. Here the CDR3 DNA reads TGTGCCATCAGCGGGACTACTTATGAGCAGTACTTC.

The chain uses TRBV5-4 and TRBJ2-1, with a weak D call TRBD1 (5 bases). In germline, CDR1 is SGHNT, CDR2 YYREEE (reference sequence). V dropped 4 bases and J dropped 2 bases, with 16 bases sitting between them. The CDR3 contains 16 residues. The CDR3 sequence is CASSGANRRPYNEQFF. In nucleotides, the CDR3 is TGTGCCAGCAGCGGAGCTAACAGGCGCCCCTACAATGAGCAGTTCTTC.

This chain joins TRBV24-1 and TRBJ2-7; 9 bases line up with TRBD2. This CDR3 has 15 amino acids. CDR1 KGHDR and CDR2 SFDVKD come from the germline V gene. The V and J ends lost 9 bases and 8 bases, in that order; junction bases with no gene match: 16. CDR3 in amino acids: CATESAGGPLGQQYF. The CDR3 bases are TGTGCCACCGAGTCAGCGGGAGGCCCCCTTGGGCAGCAGTACTTC.